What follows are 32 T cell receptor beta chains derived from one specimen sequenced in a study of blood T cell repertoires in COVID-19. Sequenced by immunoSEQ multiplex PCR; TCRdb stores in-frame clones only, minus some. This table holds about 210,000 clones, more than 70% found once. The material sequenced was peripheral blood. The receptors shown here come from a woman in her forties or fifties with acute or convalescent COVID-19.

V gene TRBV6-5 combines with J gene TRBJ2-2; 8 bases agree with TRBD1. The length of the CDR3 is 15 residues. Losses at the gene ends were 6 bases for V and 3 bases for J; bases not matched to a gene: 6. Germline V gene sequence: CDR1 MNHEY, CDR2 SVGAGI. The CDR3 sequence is CASSHRGLDTGELFF. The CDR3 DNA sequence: TGTGCCAGCAGCCACAGGGGGTTGGACACCGGGGAGCTGTTTTTT.

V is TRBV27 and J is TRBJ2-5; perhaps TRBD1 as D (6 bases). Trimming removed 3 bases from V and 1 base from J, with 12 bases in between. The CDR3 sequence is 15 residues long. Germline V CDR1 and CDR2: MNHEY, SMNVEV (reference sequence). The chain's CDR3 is CASSLTGVTQETQYF. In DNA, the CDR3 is TGTGCCAGCAGTTTGACAGGAGTTACCCAAGAGACCCAGTACTTC.

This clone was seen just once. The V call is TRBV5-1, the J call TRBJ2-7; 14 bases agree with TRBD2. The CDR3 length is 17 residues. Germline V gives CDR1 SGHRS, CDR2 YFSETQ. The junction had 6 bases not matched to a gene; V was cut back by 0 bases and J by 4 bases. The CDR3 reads CASSLAGTSGRGYEQYF. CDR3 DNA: TGCGCCAGCAGCTTGGCCGGGACTAGCGGGAGAGGGTACGAGCAGTACTTC. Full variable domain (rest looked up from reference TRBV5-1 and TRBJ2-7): KAGVTQTPRYLIKTRGQQVTLSCSPISGHRSVSWYQQTPGQGLQFLFEYFSETQRNKGNFPGRFSGRQFSNSRSEMNVSTLELGDSALYLCASSLAGTSGRGYEQYFGPGTRLTVT.

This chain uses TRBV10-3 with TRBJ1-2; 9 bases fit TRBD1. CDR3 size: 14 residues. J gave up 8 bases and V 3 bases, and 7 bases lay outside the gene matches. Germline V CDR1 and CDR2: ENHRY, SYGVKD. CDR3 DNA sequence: TGTGCCATCAGTGACGAGGGGACAGGGAAAGGCTACACCTTC. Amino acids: CAISDEGTGKGYTF.

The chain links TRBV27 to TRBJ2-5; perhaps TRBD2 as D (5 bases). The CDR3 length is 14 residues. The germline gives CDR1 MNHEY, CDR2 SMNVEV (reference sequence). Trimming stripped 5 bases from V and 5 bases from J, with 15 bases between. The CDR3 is CASSTLGRGETQYF. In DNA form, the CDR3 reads TGTGCCAGCAGTACCCTTGGTAGAGGGGAGACCCAGTACTTC.

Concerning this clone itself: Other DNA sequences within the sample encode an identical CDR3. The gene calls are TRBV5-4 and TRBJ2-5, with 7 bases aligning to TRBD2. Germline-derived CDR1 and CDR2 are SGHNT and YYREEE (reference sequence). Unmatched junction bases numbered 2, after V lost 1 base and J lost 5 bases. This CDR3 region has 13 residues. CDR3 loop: CASSLRGGETQYF. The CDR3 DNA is TGTGCCAGCAGCTTGCGGGGAGGGGAGACCCAGTACTTC.

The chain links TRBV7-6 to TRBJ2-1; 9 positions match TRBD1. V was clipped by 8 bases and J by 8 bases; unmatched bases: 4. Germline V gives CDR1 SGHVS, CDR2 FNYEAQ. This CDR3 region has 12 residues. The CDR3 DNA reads TGTGCCAGCGGACAGGGGTCGCATGAGCAGTTCTTC. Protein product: CASGQGSHEQFF. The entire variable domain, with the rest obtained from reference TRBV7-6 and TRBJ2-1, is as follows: GAGVSQSPRYKVTKRGQDVALRCDPISGHVSLYWYRQALGQGPEFLTYFNYEAQQDKSGLPNDRFSAERPEGSISTLTIQRTEQRDSAMYRCASGQGSHEQFFGPGTRLTVL.

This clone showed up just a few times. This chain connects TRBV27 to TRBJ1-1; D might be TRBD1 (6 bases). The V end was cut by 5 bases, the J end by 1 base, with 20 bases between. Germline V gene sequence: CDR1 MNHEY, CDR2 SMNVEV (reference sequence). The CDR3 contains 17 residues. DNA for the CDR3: TGTGCCAGCAGTCCCAAGGGGGACCCGGCTACGAACACTGAAGCTTTCTTT. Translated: CASSPKGDPATNTEAFF.

The CDR3 is CASSLVSGNYGYTF. CDR3 in DNA: TGTGCCAGCAGCTTGGTTTCAGGGAACTATGGCTACACCTTC. This chain connects TRBV5-6 to TRBJ1-2; D is perhaps TRBD1 (5 bases). Germline CDR1 SGHDT, CDR2 YYEEEE. V lost 0 bases, J lost 2 bases, and 8 bases lay in between. The CDR3 is 14 amino acids.

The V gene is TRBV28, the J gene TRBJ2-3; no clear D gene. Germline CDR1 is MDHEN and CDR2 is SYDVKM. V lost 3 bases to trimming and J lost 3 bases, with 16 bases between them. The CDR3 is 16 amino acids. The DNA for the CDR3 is TGTGCCAGCAGTTTCCACGCGGTGGTGAAGACAGATACGCAGTATTTT. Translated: CASSFHAVVKTDTQYF. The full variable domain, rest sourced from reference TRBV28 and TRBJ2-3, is DVKVTQSSRYLVKRTGEKVFLECVQDMDHENMFWYRQDPGLGLRLIYFSYDVKMKEKGDIPEGYSVSREKKERFSLILESASTNQTSMYLCASSFHAVVKTDTQYFGPGTRLTVL.

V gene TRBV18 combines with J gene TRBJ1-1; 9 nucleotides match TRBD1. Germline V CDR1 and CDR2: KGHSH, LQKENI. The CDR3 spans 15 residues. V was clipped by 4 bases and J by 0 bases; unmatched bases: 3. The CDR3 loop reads CASSRRQGVNTEAFF. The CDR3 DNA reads TGTGCCAGCTCACGACGACAGGGGGTGAACACTGAAGCTTTCTTT. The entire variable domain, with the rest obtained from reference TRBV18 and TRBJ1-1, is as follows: NAGVMQNPRHLVRRRGQEARLRCSPMKGHSHVYWYRQLPEEGLKFMVYLQKENIIDESGMPKERFSAEFPKEGPSILRIQQVVRGDSAAYFCASSRRQGVNTEAFFGQGTRLTVV.

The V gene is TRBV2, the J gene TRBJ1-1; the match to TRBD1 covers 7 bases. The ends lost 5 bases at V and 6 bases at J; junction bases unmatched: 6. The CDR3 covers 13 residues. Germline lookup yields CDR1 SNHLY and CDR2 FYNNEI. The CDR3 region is CASSKDRVAEAFF. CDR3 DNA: TGTGCCAGCAGTAAAGACAGGGTGGCTGAAGCTTTCTTT.

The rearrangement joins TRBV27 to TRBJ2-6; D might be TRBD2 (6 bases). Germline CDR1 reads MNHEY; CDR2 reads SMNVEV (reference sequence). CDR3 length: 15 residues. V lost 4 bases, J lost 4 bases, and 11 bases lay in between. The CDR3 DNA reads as TGTGCCAGCAGTTCATGGGCGGGAGGGGCCAACGTCCTGACTTTC. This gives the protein CASSSWAGGANVLTF.

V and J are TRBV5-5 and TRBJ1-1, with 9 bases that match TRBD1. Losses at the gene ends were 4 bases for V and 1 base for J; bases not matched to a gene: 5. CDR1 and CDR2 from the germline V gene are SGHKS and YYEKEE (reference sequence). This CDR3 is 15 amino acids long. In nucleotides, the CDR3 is TGTGCCAGCAGCAATGAGGACAGGGGGAACACTGAAGCTTTCTTT. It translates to CASSNEDRGNTEAFF.

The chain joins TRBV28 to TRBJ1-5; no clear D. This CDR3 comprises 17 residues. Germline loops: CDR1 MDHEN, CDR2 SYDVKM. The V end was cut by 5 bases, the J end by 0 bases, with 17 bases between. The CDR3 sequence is CASSAFVSENSNQPQHF. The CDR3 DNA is TGTGCCAGCAGTGCTTTTGTGTCAGAAAATAGCAATCAGCCCCAGCATTTT.

CDR3 amino acids: CASSLDPSGIKQFF. Here the CDR3 DNA reads TGTGCCAGCAGCTTAGATCCTAGCGGGATTAAGCAGTTCTTC. The rearrangement uses TRBV11-2 and TRBJ2-1; TRBD2 matches at 9 bases. The junction had 5 bases not matched to a gene; V was cut back by 0 bases and J by 11 bases. This CDR3 has 14 amino acids. Germline CDR1 and CDR2: SGHAT and FQNNGV. Looking up the rest from reference TRBV11-2 and TRBJ2-1 gives the full variable domain: EAGVAQSPRYKIIEKRQSVAFWCNPISGHATLYWYQQILGQGPKLLIQFQNNGVVDDSQLPKDRFSAERLKGVDSTLKIQPAKLEDSAVYLCASSLDPSGIKQFFGPGTRLTVL.

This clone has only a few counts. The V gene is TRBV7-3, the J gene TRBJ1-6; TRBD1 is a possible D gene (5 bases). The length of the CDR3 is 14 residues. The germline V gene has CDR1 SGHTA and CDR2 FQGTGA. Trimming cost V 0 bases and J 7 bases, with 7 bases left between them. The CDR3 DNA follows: TGTGCCAGCAGCTTAACGGGGCCGAATTCACCCCTCCACTTT. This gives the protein CASSLTGPNSPLHF. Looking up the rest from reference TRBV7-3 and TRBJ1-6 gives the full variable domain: GAGVSQTPSNKVTEKGKYVELRCDPISGHTALYWYRQSLGQGPEFLIYFQGTGAADDSGLPNDRFFAVRPEGSVSTLKIQRTERGDSAVYLCASSLTGPNSPLHFGNGTRLTVT.

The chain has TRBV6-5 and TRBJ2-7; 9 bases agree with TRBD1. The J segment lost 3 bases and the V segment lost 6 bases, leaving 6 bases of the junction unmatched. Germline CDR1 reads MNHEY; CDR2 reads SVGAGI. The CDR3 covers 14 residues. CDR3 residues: CASSPGTGIYEQYF. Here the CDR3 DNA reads TGTGCCAGCAGCCCCGGGACAGGGATCTACGAGCAGTACTTC.

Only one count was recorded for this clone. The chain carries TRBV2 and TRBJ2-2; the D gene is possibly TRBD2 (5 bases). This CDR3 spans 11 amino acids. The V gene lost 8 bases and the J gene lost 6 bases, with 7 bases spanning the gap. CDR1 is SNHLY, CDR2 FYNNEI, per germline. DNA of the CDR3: TGTGCCAGCGGGAGTGCCGGGGAGCTGTTTTTT. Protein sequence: CASGSAGELFF.

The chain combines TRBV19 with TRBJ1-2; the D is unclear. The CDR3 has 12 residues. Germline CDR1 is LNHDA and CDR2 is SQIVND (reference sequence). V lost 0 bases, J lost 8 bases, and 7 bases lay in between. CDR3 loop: CASSIDFGGYTF. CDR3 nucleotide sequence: TGTGCCAGTAGTATAGACTTCGGGGGCTACACCTTC. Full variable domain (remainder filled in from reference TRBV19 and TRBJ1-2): DGGITQSPKYLFRKEGQNVTLSCEQNLNHDAMYWYRQDPGQGLRLIYYSQIVNDFQKGDIAEGYSVSREKKESFPLTVTSAQKNPTAFYLCASSIDFGGYTFGSGTRLTVV.

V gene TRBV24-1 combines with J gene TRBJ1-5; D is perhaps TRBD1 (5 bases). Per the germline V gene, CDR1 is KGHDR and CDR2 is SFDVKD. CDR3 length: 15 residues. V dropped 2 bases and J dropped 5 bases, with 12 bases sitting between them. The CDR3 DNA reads TGTGCCACCAGTGATTCAAGGGGAACCCATCAGCCCCAGCATTTT. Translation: CATSDSRGTHQPQHF.

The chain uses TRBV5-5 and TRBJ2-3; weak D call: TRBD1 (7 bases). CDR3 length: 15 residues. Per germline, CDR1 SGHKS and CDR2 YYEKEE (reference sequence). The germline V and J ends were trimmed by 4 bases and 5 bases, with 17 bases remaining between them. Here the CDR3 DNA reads TGTGCCAGCAGCCGCCAGGGGGGAGGCGGAGATACGCAGTATTTT. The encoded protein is CASSRQGGGGDTQYF.

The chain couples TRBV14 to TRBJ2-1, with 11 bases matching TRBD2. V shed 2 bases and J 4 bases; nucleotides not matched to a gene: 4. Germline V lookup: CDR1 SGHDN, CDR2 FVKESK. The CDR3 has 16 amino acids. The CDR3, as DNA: TGTGCCAGCAGCCAAACTAGCGGGAGACTATACAATGAGCAGTTCTTC. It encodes CASSQTSGRLYNEQFF.

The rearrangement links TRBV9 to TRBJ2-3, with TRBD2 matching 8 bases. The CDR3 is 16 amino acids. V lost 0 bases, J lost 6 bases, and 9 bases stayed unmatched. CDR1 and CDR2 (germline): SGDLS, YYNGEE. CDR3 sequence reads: CASSVAGGRSHDTQYF. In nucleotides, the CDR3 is TGTGCCAGCAGCGTAGCGGGCGGGAGGAGTCATGATACGCAGTATTTT.

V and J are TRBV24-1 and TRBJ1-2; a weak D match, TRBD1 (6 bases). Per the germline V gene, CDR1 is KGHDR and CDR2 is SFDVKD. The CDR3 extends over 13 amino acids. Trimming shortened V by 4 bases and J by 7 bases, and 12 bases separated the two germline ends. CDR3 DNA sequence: TGTGCCACCAGTGAATCAACAGGGACTGGCTACACCTTC. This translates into CATSESTGTGYTF.

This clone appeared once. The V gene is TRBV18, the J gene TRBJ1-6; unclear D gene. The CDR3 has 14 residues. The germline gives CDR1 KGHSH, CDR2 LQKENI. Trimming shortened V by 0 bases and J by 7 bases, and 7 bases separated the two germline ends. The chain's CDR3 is CASSPPGRNSPLHF. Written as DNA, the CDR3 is TGTGCCAGCTCACCACCGGGCAGAAATTCACCCCTCCACTTT.

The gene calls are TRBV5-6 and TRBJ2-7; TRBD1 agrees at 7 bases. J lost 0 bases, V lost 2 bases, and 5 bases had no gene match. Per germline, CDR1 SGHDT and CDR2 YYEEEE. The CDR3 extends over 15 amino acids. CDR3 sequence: CASSLTGAYSYEQYF. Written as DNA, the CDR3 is TGTGCCAGCAGCTTAACAGGGGCTTACTCCTACGAGCAGTACTTC.

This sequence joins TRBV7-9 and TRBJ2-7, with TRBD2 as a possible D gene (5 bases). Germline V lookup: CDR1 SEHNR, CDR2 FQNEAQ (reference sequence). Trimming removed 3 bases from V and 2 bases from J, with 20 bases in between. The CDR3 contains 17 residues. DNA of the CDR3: TGTGCCAGCAGCTTCGGGGTAGGGATATCCTCTACCTACGAGCAGTACTTC. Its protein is CASSFGVGISSTYEQYF. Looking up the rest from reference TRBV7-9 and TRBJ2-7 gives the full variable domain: DTGVSQNPRHKITKRGQNVTFRCDPISEHNRLYWYRQTLGQGPEFLTYFQNEAQLEKSRLLSDRFSAERPKGSFSTLEIQRTEQGDSAMYLCASSFGVGISSTYEQYFGPGTRLTVT.

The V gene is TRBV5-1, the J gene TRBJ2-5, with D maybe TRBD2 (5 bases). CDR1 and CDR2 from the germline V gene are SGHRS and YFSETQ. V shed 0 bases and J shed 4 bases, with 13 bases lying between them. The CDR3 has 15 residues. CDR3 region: CASSLAGGALETQYF. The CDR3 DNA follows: TGCGCCAGCAGCTTGGCCGGAGGAGCTTTAGAGACCCAGTACTTC.

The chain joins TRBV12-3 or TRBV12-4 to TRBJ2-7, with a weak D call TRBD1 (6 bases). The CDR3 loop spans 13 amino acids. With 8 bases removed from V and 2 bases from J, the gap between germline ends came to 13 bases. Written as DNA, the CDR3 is TGTGCCAGCCGGACAGATAGCCCCTACGAGCAGTACTTC. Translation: CASRTDSPYEQYF.

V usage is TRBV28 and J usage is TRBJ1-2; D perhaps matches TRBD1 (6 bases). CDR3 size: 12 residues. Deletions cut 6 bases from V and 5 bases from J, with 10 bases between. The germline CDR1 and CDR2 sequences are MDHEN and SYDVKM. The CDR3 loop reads CASRRDKYGYTF. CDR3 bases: TGTGCCAGCAGACGGGACAAGTATGGCTACACCTTC.

The CDR3 loop reads CASSLGSLNTEAFF. For the CDR3, the DNA is TGTGCCAGCAGCTTGGGTTCTCTGAACACTGAAGCTTTCTTT. This sequence joins TRBV5-6 and TRBJ1-1; no reliable D call. Germline CDR1 reads SGHDT; CDR2 reads YYEEEE. V lost 0 bases to trimming and J lost 0 bases, with 6 bases between them. CDR3 length: 14 residues. The whole variable domain, remainder taken from reference TRBV5-6 and TRBJ1-1, is DAGVTQSPTHLIKTRGQQVTLRCSPKSGHDTVSWYQQALGQGPQFIFQYYEEEERQRGNFPDRFSGHQFPNYSSELNVNALLLGDSALYLCASSLGSLNTEAFFGQGTRLTVV.